Listed here are 4 T cell receptor beta chains from one sample, sequenced in a study of cytomegalovirus exposure and HLA in healthy donors. The PCR ran on 60 Vbeta and 13 Jbeta primers. The table came from immunoSEQ multiplex PCR; TCRdb's copy has only in-frame clones and leaves some out. This sample carries some 75,000 clones, with about 0.83% going to the ten biggest clones. Sequencing input: PBMCs. The source of these receptors is a boy aged 10-17 years in good health and CMV-seronegative.

V is TRBV11-2 and J is TRBJ2-7, with D possibly being TRBD2 (6 bases). CDR3 length: 15 amino acids. V was cut by 2 bases and J by 7 bases, with 18 bases left in between. Germline V gene sequence: CDR1 SGHAT, CDR2 FQNNGV. The CDR3 protein is CASSLIPWEVQEQYF. In nucleotides, the CDR3 is TGTGCCAGCAGCTTAATTCCGTGGGAGGTCCAGGAGCAGTACTTC.

The V and J genes are TRBV6-5 and TRBJ2-1; D remains unclear. V shed 0 bases and J shed 5 bases, with 8 bases lying between them. This CDR3 has 14 amino acids. Germline lookup yields CDR1 MNHEY and CDR2 SVGAGI. Written as DNA, the CDR3 is TGTGCCAGCAGTTACTCTCGCGGTCACAATGAGCAGTTCTTC. Protein: CASSYSRGHNEQFF.

As for this clone: As the CDR3 is not closed by the conserved phenylalanine or tryptophan, this likely results from a read error. It is unclear where the CDR3 begins or ends on the DNA, so no DNA is shown, and the CDR3 is as TCRdb lists it. This rearrangement joins TRBV2 to TRBJ1-2; the D call in the table, TRBD1, was not verified against the DNA. The CDR3 length is 10 residues, termini included. Germline V lookup: CDR1 SNHLY, CDR2 FYNNEI. The CDR3 is CASSDGHPLV.

The chain has TRBV9 and TRBJ2-7; maybe TRBD2 (5 bases). V was trimmed by 3 bases and J by 4 bases, leaving 17 bases between them. CDR1 SGDLS and CDR2 YYNGEE come from the germline V gene. This CDR3 has 15 amino acids. The CDR3 protein is CASSAREDGSYEQYF. DNA for the CDR3: TGTGCCAGCAGCGCCCGGGAAGACGGCTCATACGAGCAGTACTTC.